This T cell receptor beta chain was captured by sequencing in a study of blood T cell repertoires in COVID-19. In the study overall: T cells, B-cell-depleted T cells, or PBMCs provided the cDNA or gDNA that served as material.

In regard to this clone: Its ends do not fully match the called genes, so a read error is possible.

Followed longitudinally, the Seattle patients had been enrolled during active infection. The length of the CDR3 is 14 residues. The germline CDR1 and CDR2 sequences are MNHEY and SVGAGI. The assay was immunoSEQ multiplex PCR, and TCRdb's table has in-frame clones only and misses some. Of some 320,000 clones listed, roughly 89% are singletons. The chain uses TRBV6-5 and TRBJ1-5; D is unclear. Sequenced input: peripheral blood. The receptor was isolated from a woman aged 25 to 39 with COVID-19, enrolled during active disease. The CDR3 nucleotides read TGTGCCAGCAGGACCGGGTATAGCAATCATCCCCAGCATTTT. Translation: CASRTGYSNHPQHF.